What follows are 29 T cell receptor beta chains derived from one specimen sequenced in a study of control samples from healthy donors and cancer patients. Data came from immunoSEQ multiplex PCR; TCRdb stores just in-frame clones and leaves some out. The repertoire has 150,000 to 200,000 clones, 75% to 95% of them found once; the top ten carry roughly 2%. Sequencing was carried out using blood. All receptors derive from a woman aged 40 to 50 in good health.

This chain joins TRBV6-2 or TRBV6-3 and TRBJ2-7; 8 bases are shared with TRBD2. The germline V gene has CDR1 MNHEY and CDR2 SVGEGT. Trimming cost V 5 bases and J 3 bases; bases outside gene matches: 15. This CDR3 region has 17 residues. The CDR3 spells CASSPRIKLADLYEQYF. The CDR3 DNA follows: TGTGCCAGCAGTCCACGGATTAAACTAGCGGACCTCTACGAGCAGTACTTC.

The gene calls are TRBV7-9 and TRBJ1-1; D is perhaps TRBD1 (5 bases). The CDR3 is made up of 14 amino acids. Trimming took 4 bases from V and 0 from J, leaving 9 bases between them. Germline V lookup: CDR1 SEHNR, CDR2 FQNEAQ (reference sequence). CDR3 amino acids: CASSYGALNTEAFF. The CDR3 region has the DNA TGTGCCAGCAGCTATGGGGCCCTGAACACTGAAGCTTTCTTT. Drawing the rest from reference TRBV7-9 and TRBJ1-1, the complete variable domain is DTGVSQNPRHKITKRGQNVTFRCDPISEHNRLYWYRQTLGQGPEFLTYFQNEAQLEKSRLLSDRFSAERPKGSFSTLEIQRTEQGDSAMYLCASSYGALNTEAFFGQGTRLTVV.

This clone was observed a few times. The chain links TRBV18 to TRBJ1-6; 9 bases line up with TRBD1. CDR3 length: 17 amino acids. After removal of 3 bases from V and 10 bases from J, the junction contained 13 bases not matched to a gene. In germline, CDR1 is KGHSH, CDR2 LQKENI. The CDR3 region has the DNA TGTGCCAGCTCACCCTTCCTGGGGGACAGGGTAAACTCACCCCTCCACTTT. Amino acid sequence: CASSPFLGDRVNSPLHF.

The genes are TRBV6-5 and TRBJ2-7; 9 nucleotides agree with TRBD1. CDR1 and CDR2 (germline): MNHEY, SVGAGI. This CDR3 spans 11 amino acids. J was trimmed by 12 bases and V by 6 bases; bases with no gene match: 6. CDR3 region: CASRVGQGLYF. CDR3 in DNA: TGTGCCAGCAGGGTCGGACAGGGGCTGTACTTC.

This clone appeared a single time. The V and J genes are TRBV10-3 and TRBJ1-2; D may be TRBD1 (5 bases). V was shortened by 8 bases and J by 2 bases, with 12 bases between the two germline ends. There are 13 residues in the CDR3. The V gene's germline CDR1 is ENHRY and CDR2 SYGVKD. The CDR3 protein is CAIAAGSNYGYTF. The CDR3 bases are TGTGCCATCGCCGCAGGGTCCAACTATGGCTACACCTTC.

V gene TRBV20-1 combines with J gene TRBJ2-7; a weak D match, TRBD1 (6 bases). This CDR3 contains 15 residues. Germline loops: CDR1 DFQATT, CDR2 SNEGSKA (reference sequence). V dropped 3 bases and J dropped 3 bases, with 18 bases sitting between them. CDR3 loop: CSASSPGQLSYEQYF. CDR3 in DNA: TGCAGTGCTAGTTCTCCTGGACAGCTAAGCTACGAGCAGTACTTC.

The CDR3 region is CAITEGDPGRGGYTF. CDR3 nucleotides: TGTGCCATCACCGAAGGGGACCCCGGTAGGGGTGGCTACACCTTC. V gene TRBV10-3 combines with J gene TRBJ1-2; maybe TRBD1 (5 bases). Germline V gene lookup returns CDR1 ENHRY and CDR2 SYGVKD. V was cut by 7 bases and J by 7 bases, with 22 bases left in between. This CDR3 spans 15 amino acids.

The genes are TRBV7-8 and TRBJ1-1; D might be TRBD1 (5 bases). This CDR3 spans 14 amino acids. Germline values: CDR1 SGHVS, CDR2 FQNEAQ. Trimming took off 2 bases at V and 1 base at J, with 8 bases between the two ends. The CDR3 loop reads CASSLTGTNTEAFF. For the CDR3, the DNA is TGTGCCAGCAGCTTAACAGGAACGAACACTGAAGCTTTCTTT.

The rearrangement links TRBV9 to TRBJ2-1, with D unclear. The V end lost 0 bases, the J end lost 5 bases, and 6 bases lay between the germline ends. The CDR3 is 13 amino acids. Looked up from germline, CDR1 is SGDLS and CDR2 is YYNGEE. CDR3 sequence reads: CASSVGTHNEQFF. CDR3 sequence (DNA): TGTGCCAGCAGCGTAGGAACGCACAATGAGCAGTTCTTC.

The chain has TRBV18 and TRBJ1-3; TRBD1 is a possible D gene (6 bases). Deletions cut 0 bases from V and 4 bases from J, with 10 bases between. Looked up from germline, CDR1 is KGHSH and CDR2 is LQKENI. This CDR3 has 15 residues. The chain's CDR3 is CASSPPRTDGNTIYF. DNA for the CDR3: TGTGCCAGCTCACCACCGAGGACAGACGGAAACACCATATATTTT.

The rearrangement joins TRBV24-1 to TRBJ2-2, with 9 bases fitting TRBD2. The germline gives CDR1 KGHDR, CDR2 SFDVKD. V was pared by 5 bases and J by 4 bases, with 1 base of the junction left unmatched. CDR3 length: 14 amino acids. Here the CDR3 DNA reads TGTGCCACCAGTGCAGCGGGGGGCACCGGGGAGCTGTTTTTT. It encodes CATSAAGGTGELFF.

The rearrangement uses TRBV11-2 and TRBJ1-5; perhaps TRBD1 as D (5 bases). The germline CDR1 and CDR2 sequences are SGHAT and FQNNGV. The CDR3 is 15 residues long. V was cut by 1 base and J by 3 bases, with 10 bases left in between. The CDR3 here is CASSLGPGTNQPQHF. Here the CDR3 DNA reads TGTGCCAGCAGCTTAGGTCCCGGGACCAATCAGCCCCAGCATTTT.

This clone appeared once. This chain links TRBV5-6 with TRBJ1-2; TRBD1 is a possible D gene (5 bases). V was trimmed by 0 bases and J by 1 base, leaving 10 bases between them. The CDR3 is made up of 15 amino acids. Per germline, CDR1 SGHDT and CDR2 YYEEEE. This CDR3 reads CASSLADSINYGYTF. The CDR3 region has the DNA TGTGCCAGCAGCTTGGCTGACAGTATTAACTATGGCTACACCTTC.

This sequence joins TRBV13 and TRBJ2-3, with 14 bases identical to TRBD2. The germline V gene encodes CDR1 PRHDT and CDR2 FYEKMQ (reference sequence). V trimming: 3 bases; J trimming: 1 base; junction bases outside the gene matches: 9. The CDR3 sequence is 19 residues long. Written as DNA, the CDR3 is TGTGCCAGCAGCTTGGTTACGACTAGCGGGGGGGTACGCACAGATACGCAGTATTTT. It is translated as CASSLVTTSGGVRTDTQYF.

This clone was picked up one time. This chain connects TRBV10-3 to TRBJ1-2, with D perhaps matching TRBD1 (5 bases). The CDR3 is 13 amino acids. Trimming took off 11 bases at V and 6 bases at J, with 19 bases between the two ends. Germline CDR1 reads ENHRY; CDR2 reads SYGVKD. CDR3 region: CAHGGFGSNGYTF. The CDR3 DNA reads as TGTGCCCATGGGGGGTTTGGGTCTAATGGCTACACCTTC.

The rearrangement uses TRBV9 and TRBJ1-6, with D possibly TRBD1 on 6 matching bases. CDR3 length: 14 residues. Per germline, CDR1 SGDLS and CDR2 YYNGEE. Trimming removed 4 bases at V and 10 bases at J, with 15 bases between. DNA of the CDR3: TGTGCCAGCAGCCCCCGACAGGTGAACTCACCCCTCCACTTT. Its protein product is CASSPRQVNSPLHF.

The chain combines TRBV19 with TRBJ2-2, with 7 bases fitting TRBD1. The CDR3 consists of 14 residues. The germline V gene has CDR1 LNHDA and CDR2 SQIVND (reference sequence). The V segment lost 5 bases and the J segment 6 bases; nucleotides outside the gene matches: 6. The CDR3 coding sequence is TGTGCCAGTAGTCCTTGGGGACAGCCCGGGGAGCTGTTTTTT. Translating it yields CASSPWGQPGELFF.

This clone was picked up one time. V is TRBV5-6 and J is TRBJ2-4; D is perhaps TRBD1 or TRBD2 (6 bases each). The germline V gene has CDR1 SGHDT and CDR2 YYEEEE. CDR3 length equals 18 residues. Trimming cost V 3 bases and J 0 bases, with 19 bases left between them. CDR3 sequence: CASSWGRGAGGAKNIQYF. CDR3 in DNA: TGTGCCAGCAGCTGGGGCAGGGGCGCCGGGGGAGCCAAAAACATTCAGTACTTC.

The chain links TRBV5-1 to TRBJ2-1, with a weak D call TRBD2 (6 bases). This CDR3 contains 17 residues. Germline-derived CDR1 and CDR2 are SGHRS and YFSETQ. Trimming took off 0 bases at V and 4 bases at J, with 17 bases between the two ends. The CDR3 sequence is CASSLGGSSGPYNEQFF. DNA for the CDR3: TGCGCCAGCAGCTTGGGGGGATCGAGCGGGCCATACAATGAGCAGTTCTTC.

J is TRBJ2-5 and V is TRBV19; D gene uncertain. The CDR3 consists of 13 residues. Trimming stripped 0 bases from V and 4 bases from J, with 6 bases between. CDR1 LNHDA and CDR2 SQIVND come from the germline V gene (reference sequence). The CDR3 here is CASSIDYGETQYF. CDR3 sequence (DNA): TGTGCCAGTAGTATAGATTATGGAGAGACCCAGTACTTC.

V is TRBV6-1 and J is TRBJ2-3, with TRBD2 matching 10 bases. V lost 3 bases and J lost 4; bases outside the gene matches: 4. The germline V gene encodes CDR1 MNHNS and CDR2 SASEGT. CDR3 length equals 15 residues. The CDR3 sequence is CASSEKRGGPDTQYF. The CDR3 DNA reads as TGTGCCAGCAGTGAGAAGCGGGGGGGCCCAGATACGCAGTATTTT.

The chain employs TRBV11-2 and TRBJ1-1; D might be TRBD1 (5 bases). The germline V gene has CDR1 SGHAT and CDR2 FQNNGV. Trimming stripped 5 bases from V and 4 bases from J, with 11 bases between. CDR3 length: 13 residues. The chain's CDR3 is CASSRSGGTEAFF. The CDR3 DNA follows: TGTGCCAGCAGCCGAAGTGGGGGCACTGAAGCTTTCTTT. Supplemented by reference TRBV11-2 and TRBJ1-1, the full variable domain reads EAGVAQSPRYKIIEKRQSVAFWCNPISGHATLYWYQQILGQGPKLLIQFQNNGVVDDSQLPKDRFSAERLKGVDSTLKIQPAKLEDSAVYLCASSRSGGTEAFFGQGTRLTVV.

The gene calls are TRBV6-4 and TRBJ2-3; D is undetermined. This CDR3 has 14 residues. V lost 2 bases to trimming and J lost 11 bases, with 17 bases between them. CDR1 is MRHNA and CDR2 is SNTAGT in the germline V gene. CDR3 in DNA: TGTGCCAGCAGTGACCCAACACCGCCTTACGAGCAGTATTTT. Amino acids: CASSDPTPPYEQYF.

The chain joins TRBV9 to TRBJ2-1, with 9 bases identical to TRBD2. The V gene's germline CDR1 is SGDLS and CDR2 YYNGEE. The CDR3 is 18 amino acids. The V gene end was trimmed by 1 base and the J gene end by 0 bases; junction bases not matched to a gene: 8. The CDR3 DNA reads as TGTGCCAGCAGCGTAACAGAAGCGGGGGGTCTCTCCTACAATGAGCAGTTCTTC. Protein product: CASSVTEAGGLSYNEQFF.

The chain is built from TRBV27 and TRBJ1-2; 7 nucleotides match TRBD1. The trim removed 5 bases at V and 5 bases at J, leaving 11 bases unmatched. This CDR3 has 15 amino acids. Germline values: CDR1 MNHEY, CDR2 SMNVEV (reference sequence). The CDR3, as DNA: TGTGCCAGCAGTCCATCTCCGTGGGACAGATATGGCTACACCTTC. Its translation is CASSPSPWDRYGYTF.

The chain joins TRBV19 to TRBJ1-6, with TRBD1 identical over 8 bases. J was trimmed by 7 bases and V by 6 bases; bases with no gene match: 11. The CDR3 has 16 residues. Germline V gives CDR1 LNHDA, CDR2 SQIVND (reference sequence). The CDR3 DNA sequence: TGTGCCAGTAGGGATGGGGACAGGTTAAGGAATTCACCCCTCCACTTT. Translation gives CASRDGDRLRNSPLHF.

The chain couples TRBV7-9 to TRBJ2-1, with D possibly called TRBD1 or TRBD2 (6 bases each). The germline gives CDR1 SEHNR, CDR2 FQNEAQ (reference sequence). This CDR3 comprises 14 residues. V lost 8 bases and J 2 bases, leaving 13 bases between the germline ends. The CDR3 reads CASGGPGAYNEQFF. The CDR3 DNA reads as TGTGCCAGCGGGGGGCCCGGCGCCTACAATGAGCAGTTCTTC. Looking up the rest from reference TRBV7-9 and TRBJ2-1 gives the full variable domain: DTGVSQNPRHKITKRGQNVTFRCDPISEHNRLYWYRQTLGQGPEFLTYFQNEAQLEKSRLLSDRFSAERPKGSFSTLEIQRTEQGDSAMYLCASGGPGAYNEQFFGPGTRLTVL.

This chain joins TRBV5-1 and TRBJ2-7; D might be TRBD1 (5 bases). The V gene's germline CDR1 is SGHRS and CDR2 YFSETQ. V was clipped by 0 bases and J by 1 base, with 8 bases between them. The CDR3 has 14 residues. The CDR3 nucleotides are TGCGCCAGCAGCTTGGTAGCAGGGTCCTACGAGCAGTACTTC. Protein product: CASSLVAGSYEQYF.

The rearrangement uses TRBV4-1 and TRBJ1-1; 11 bases agree with TRBD1. V was clipped by 5 bases and J by 5 bases; unmatched bases: 7. The CDR3 length is 15 residues. The germline V gene has CDR1 MGHRA and CDR2 YSYEKL. The CDR3 loop reads CASSRGQGAWTEAFF. In DNA form, the CDR3 reads TGCGCCAGCAGCAGAGGACAGGGGGCTTGGACTGAAGCTTTCTTT.